One and the same sample provided the 19 T cell receptor beta chains below, sequenced in a study of blood T cell repertoires in COVID-19 (dated by TCRdb to 2018 to 2020). To prepare the library, the immunoSEQ multiplex PCR assay was applied. TCRdb re-hosts the immuneACCESS table, in-frame sequences only. Its copies lack some clones; in the studies checked, an unresolved V gene accounts for under half of them, and the cause for the rest is not known. The sample table lists 200,000 to 250,000 clones, about 86% of them with a count of one. Clones ranked in the top ten supply 2.5% to 3.5% of the sample. The sequencing input was peripheral blood. The receptor source for this set is a man in his fifties or sixties with active or convalescent COVID-19.

The CDR3 DNA reads as TGCGCCAGCAGCCAGTCGCGTGGCGGCGGGAAGAACTATGGCTACACCTTC. This translates into CASSQSRGGGKNYGYTF. The genes are TRBV4-3 and TRBJ1-2, with no clear D. This CDR3 is 17 amino acids long. The V gene's germline CDR1 is LGHNA and CDR2 YSLEER. Trimming removed 3 bases from V and 2 bases from J, with 19 bases in between.

The chain joins TRBV20-1 to TRBJ2-2, with 8 nucleotides matching TRBD2. This CDR3 region has 11 residues. The germline CDR1 and CDR2 sequences are DFQATT and SNEGSKA (reference sequence). V shed 5 bases and J 10 bases; nucleotides not matched to a gene: 3. CDR3 sequence: CSALSGMELFF. The CDR3 coding sequence is TGCAGTGCTCTTAGCGGGATGGAGCTGTTTTTT.

The chain employs TRBV7-9 and TRBJ1-1; D is possibly TRBD1 (5 bases). From germline, CDR1 is SEHNR and CDR2 FQNEAQ (reference sequence). With 1 base removed from V and 4 bases from J, the gap between germline ends came to 13 bases. The CDR3 extends over 15 amino acids. As DNA, the CDR3 is TGTGCCAGCAGCTTAGTCCCAGGGAAGGGCACTGAAGCTTTCTTT. Its translation is CASSLVPGKGTEAFF.

This clone has a single count. CDR3 nucleotides: TGTGCCAGCAGATCGAAGACAGGCATGAACACTGAAGCTTTCTTT. Translating it yields CASRSKTGMNTEAFF. The chain couples TRBV6-5 to TRBJ1-1; D is perhaps TRBD1 (6 bases). This CDR3 spans 15 amino acids. V shed 6 bases and J shed 0 bases, with 14 bases lying between them. CDR1 and CDR2 (germline): MNHEY, SVGAGI.

This clone has just one count. This chain joins TRBV9 and TRBJ1-3; 9 nucleotides line up with TRBD1. From germline, CDR1 is SGDLS and CDR2 YYNGEE. Germline trimming cut 0 bases from V and 4 bases from J; bases unmatched to any gene: 8. The CDR3 covers 17 residues. This CDR3 is CASSVDGGQGSGNTIYF. The CDR3 DNA follows: TGTGCCAGCAGCGTAGATGGGGGACAGGGCTCAGGAAACACCATATATTTT.

The rearrangement joins TRBV13 to TRBJ2-7; TRBD2 aligns across 10 bases. Trimming took 0 bases from V and 4 from J; bases not matched to a gene: 6. The length of the CDR3 is 16 residues. Germline lookup yields CDR1 PRHDT and CDR2 FYEKMQ (reference sequence). The CDR3 here is CASSLGLGGLAYEQYF. The CDR3 DNA sequence: TGTGCCAGCAGCTTAGGCCTCGGGGGACTAGCGTACGAGCAGTACTTC.

The chain combines TRBV11-2 with TRBJ1-4, with 10 bases identical to TRBD1. Germline trimming cut 4 bases from V and 6 bases from J; bases unmatched to any gene: 5. The CDR3 is 15 residues long. From germline, CDR1 is SGHAT and CDR2 FQNNGV. The CDR3 is CASSSAGTGDEKLFF. CDR3 nucleotides: TGTGCCAGCAGCTCAGCCGGGACAGGGGATGAAAAACTGTTTTTT. Supplemented by reference TRBV11-2 and TRBJ1-4, the full variable domain reads EAGVAQSPRYKIIEKRQSVAFWCNPISGHATLYWYQQILGQGPKLLIQFQNNGVVDDSQLPKDRFSAERLKGVDSTLKIQPAKLEDSAVYLCASSSAGTGDEKLFFGSGTQLSVL.

The chain carries TRBV4-1 and TRBJ1-6, with TRBD1 matching 12 bases. The CDR3 is 18 amino acids. V dropped 4 bases and J dropped 8; count of bases not matched to a gene: 12. CDR1 is MGHRA and CDR2 is YSYEKL in the germline V gene. CDR3 loop: CASSRGDRGRNLHSPLHF. CDR3 DNA sequence: TGCGCCAGCAGCCGCGGGGACAGGGGGCGAAACTTGCATTCACCCCTCCACTTT.

Here the CDR3 DNA reads TGTGCCAGCAGCCAATCGGGGGGCGCCCACAATGAGCAGTTCTTC. Translation gives CASSQSGGAHNEQFF. This chain uses TRBV3-1 (or the pseudogene TRBV3-2) with TRBJ2-1; D may be TRBD2 (7 bases). V lost 2 bases to trimming and J lost 5 bases, with 13 bases between them. The CDR3 contains 15 residues. CDR1 is LGHDT and CDR2 is YNNKEL in the germline V gene (reference sequence).

This chain links TRBV11-2 with TRBJ2-1, with 11 bases identical to TRBD2. CDR1 and CDR2 (germline): SGHAT, FQNNGV. V was clipped by 4 bases and J by 0 bases; unmatched bases: 5. CDR3 length: 17 amino acids. The CDR3 DNA follows: TGTGCCAGCAGCTCCGGACTAGCGGGCGCCTCCTACAATGAGCAGTTCTTC. It specifies CASSSGLAGASYNEQFF.

This rearrangement joins TRBV4-1 to TRBJ2-3; 8 positions match TRBD2. After removal of 0 bases from V and 5 bases from J, the junction contained 7 bases not matched to a gene. CDR1 and CDR2 (germline): MGHRA, YSYEKL. The length of the CDR3 is 16 residues. The CDR3 DNA reads as TGCGCCAGCAGCCAAGATACCGGGAGGGCCGGAGATACGCAGTATTTT. The encoded protein is CASSQDTGRAGDTQYF.

The chain is built from TRBV7-3 and TRBJ2-5; 7 positions match TRBD1. This CDR3 has 14 amino acids. The V segment lost 5 bases and the J segment 4 bases; nucleotides outside the gene matches: 7. Germline V lookup: CDR1 SGHTA, CDR2 FQGTGA. CDR3 coding DNA: TGTGCCAGCAGCCCCACAGGGGCCCCAGAGACCCAGTACTTC. Its translation is CASSPTGAPETQYF. Together with reference TRBV7-3 and TRBJ2-5, the CDR3 gives the full variable domain: GAGVSQTPSNKVTEKGKYVELRCDPISGHTALYWYRQSLGQGPEFLIYFQGTGAADDSGLPNDRFFAVRPEGSVSTLKIQRTERGDSAVYLCASSPTGAPETQYFGPGTRLLVL.

The V gene is TRBV12-5, the J gene TRBJ1-2, with D uncertain. The germline V gene has CDR1 LGHNT and CDR2 FRNRAP. V was shortened by 4 bases and J by 7 bases, with 7 bases between the two germline ends. CDR3 length: 11 residues. The CDR3 DNA follows: TGTGCTAGTGGTTCTGCGGGTGGCTACACCTTC. Protein product: CASGSAGGYTF. The full variable domain, its missing parts supplied by reference TRBV12-5 and TRBJ1-2, is DARVTQTPRHKVTEMGQEVTMRCQPILGHNTVFWYRQTMMQGLELLAYFRNRAPLDDSGMPKDRFSAEMPDATLATLKIQPSEPRDSAVYFCASGSAGGYTFGSGTRLTVV.

V and J are TRBV6-6 and TRBJ1-2; 8 nucleotides align to TRBD1. V shed 4 bases and J 8 bases; nucleotides not matched to a gene: 9. The CDR3 extends over 14 amino acids. CDR1 and CDR2 (germline): MNHNY, SVGAGI (reference sequence). CDR3 DNA: TGTGCCAGCAGTTCCGACAGGGGAGGCGGGGGCTACACCTTC. This codes for CASSSDRGGGGYTF.

The chain joins TRBV4-3 to TRBJ2-3, with D possibly matching TRBD2 (5 bases). With 0 bases removed from V and 1 base from J, the gap between germline ends came to 14 bases. The germline V gene has CDR1 LGHNA and CDR2 YSLEER. CDR3 length equals 17 residues. CDR3 nucleotides: TGCGCCAGCAGCCAAGAAAAATTGGGAGACGGCACAGATACGCAGTATTTT. Its translation is CASSQEKLGDGTDTQYF.

CDR3 nucleotide sequence: TGTGCCAGCAGTGTCGCGGGACAGGGAAATCAGCCCCAGCATTTT. Translation: CASSVAGQGNQPQHF. V and J are TRBV2 and TRBJ1-5, with 9 bases that match TRBD1. This CDR3 spans 15 amino acids. The germline CDR1 and CDR2 sequences are SNHLY and FYNNEI. V shed 4 bases and J 4 bases; nucleotides not matched to a gene: 5.

V gene TRBV7-8 combines with J gene TRBJ1-1; 7 bases are a match to TRBD1. The CDR3 runs to 13 residues. The V segment lost 4 bases and the J segment 10 bases; nucleotides outside the gene matches: 9. Germline V gives CDR1 SGHVS, CDR2 FQNEAQ. The CDR3 loop reads CASSYFSGGGAFF. In DNA, the CDR3 is TGTGCCAGCAGCTACTTTTCAGGGGGAGGAGCTTTCTTT.

A word on this clone: This CDR3 is also generated by other DNA sequences in the sample. J is TRBJ2-3 and V is TRBV5-1; D perhaps matches TRBD2 (6 bases). Germline CDR1 reads SGHRS; CDR2 reads YFSETQ. The germline V and J ends were trimmed by 3 bases and 1 base, with 6 bases remaining between them. This CDR3 contains 13 residues. CDR3 DNA: TGCGCCAGCAGCTCGGGAGGCACAGATACGCAGTATTTT. It specifies CASSSGGTDTQYF.

Only one count was recorded for this clone. The chain uses TRBV3-1 (or the pseudogene TRBV3-2) and TRBJ2-3, with D possibly TRBD2 on 5 matching bases. This CDR3 comprises 16 residues. Germline CDR1 is LGHDT and CDR2 is YNNKEL (reference sequence). Between the trimmed V and J ends, which lost 6 bases and 1 base, there was a span of 17 bases. This CDR3 reads CASRGSGTRGTDTQYF. CDR3 sequence (DNA): TGTGCCAGCAGGGGGAGCGGCACTAGGGGCACAGATACGCAGTATTTT.